This TCR beta chain is drawn from a study of blood T cell repertoires in COVID-19. Whole-study context: Material from acute and convalescent COVID-19 was sourced from the United States, Italy and Spain.

Cohorts were based on clinical histories the participants reported. V was pared by 5 bases and J by 6 bases, with 9 bases between. CDR1 and CDR2 (germline): LNHDA, SQIVND (reference sequence). This CDR3 is 12 amino acids long. The protocol was immunoSEQ multiplex PCR, while the TCRdb copy is restricted to in-frame clones and leaves out a portion. The sample yields under 65,000 clones, 60% to 80% seen once. The chain carries TRBV19 and TRBJ2-3, with a weak D call TRBD2 (6 bases). The TCR originated in a woman in her fifties or sixties with acute COVID-19. Sequences were obtained from PBMCs or T cells enriched from blood (not recorded which). The CDR3 coding sequence is TGTGCCAGTAGTGAGGAGGGTGATACGCAGTATTTT. Residues: CASSEEGDTQYF.